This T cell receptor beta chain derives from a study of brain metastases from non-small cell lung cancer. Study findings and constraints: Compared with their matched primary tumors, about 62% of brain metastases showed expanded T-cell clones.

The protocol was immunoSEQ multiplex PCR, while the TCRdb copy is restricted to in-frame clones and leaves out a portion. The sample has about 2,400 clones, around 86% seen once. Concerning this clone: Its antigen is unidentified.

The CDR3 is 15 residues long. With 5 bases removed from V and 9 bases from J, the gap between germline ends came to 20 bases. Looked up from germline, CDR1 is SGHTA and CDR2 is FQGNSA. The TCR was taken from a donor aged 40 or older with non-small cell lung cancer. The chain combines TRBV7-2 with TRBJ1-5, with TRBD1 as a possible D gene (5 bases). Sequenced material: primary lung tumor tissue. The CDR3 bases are TGTGCCAGCAGCCTATCCACCGGGACCCGGGGGCCCCAGCATTTT. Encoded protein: CASSLSTGTRGPQHF.